The 10 T cell receptor beta chains below come from one sample, sequenced in a study of T cells in Graves' hyperthyroidism and ophthalmopathy. TCR beta CDR3 regions were amplified from RNA transcripts. The study used the HTBI primer set for a first-round RT-PCR of the TCR CDR3. TCRdb independently ran MiXCR on the multiplex PCR reads; one entry per CDR3 protein. The sample lists about 410,000 distinct CDR3 sequences; approximately 14% were seen once. Sequenced: blood. These receptors all come from a man aged 18 to 35 with Graves' ophthalmopathy.

This clonotype was counted at least ten times. The chain recombines TRBV4-1 with TRBJ1-1, with D unresolved. Germline loops: CDR1 MGHRA, CDR2 YSYEKL. V dropped 4 bases and J dropped 1 base, with 7 bases sitting between them. There are 13 residues in the CDR3. CDR3 residues: CASSRGRNTEAFF. CDR3 in DNA: TGCGCCAGCAGCCGCGGAAGGAACACTGAAGCTTTCTTT.

This chain's CDR3 is CASSFTGQTQYF. DNA for the CDR3: TGTGCCAGCAGTTTTACAGGGCAGACCCAGTACTTC. The chain employs TRBV27 and TRBJ2-5; perhaps TRBD1 as D (6 bases). The CDR3 loop spans 12 amino acids. The germline gives CDR1 MNHEY, CDR2 SMNVEV (reference sequence). V was trimmed by 3 bases and J by 6 bases, leaving 8 bases between them.

The rearrangement uses TRBV19 and TRBJ2-7, with TRBD1 matching 8 bases. V trimming: 3 bases; J trimming: 5 bases; junction bases outside the gene matches: 6. CDR1 and CDR2 from the germline V gene are LNHDA and SQIVND (reference sequence). This CDR3 has 14 residues. The chain's CDR3 is CASSITGTGHEQYF. CDR3 nucleotide sequence: TGTGCCAGTAGTATTACCGGGACAGGTCACGAGCAGTACTTC.

This clonotype was observed many times. The V and J genes are TRBV11-2 and TRBJ2-7; TRBD1 might be the D (6 bases). The CDR3 runs to 15 residues. Trimming cost V 4 bases and J 6 bases, with 19 bases left between them. Germline V lookup: CDR1 SGHAT, CDR2 FQNNGV. The CDR3 loop is CASSSGAFDRGEQYF. CDR3 DNA sequence: TGTGCCAGCAGCTCAGGGGCCTTCGATCGGGGCGAGCAGTACTTC.

This clonotype was counted between two and nine times. The chain uses TRBV4-1 and TRBJ1-6, with D hard to call. In germline, CDR1 is MGHRA, CDR2 YSYEKL. Trimming shortened V by 5 bases and J by 14 bases, and 19 bases separated the two germline ends. The CDR3 length is 14 residues. The CDR3 coding sequence is TGCGCCAGCAGCAGGACCACTGGCCTCTTCACCCTCCACTTT. It specifies CASSRTTGLFTLHF.

This clonotype was recorded many times. Here the CDR3 reads CASSSEGSFGDGYTF. CDR3 sequence (DNA): TGTGCCAGCAGCTCCGAGGGCTCCTTTGGCGACGGCTACACCTTC. The chain couples TRBV7-9 to TRBJ1-2; D unclear. The CDR3 extends over 15 amino acids. Trimming stripped 4 bases from V and 8 bases from J, with 20 bases between. CDR1 and CDR2 from the germline V gene are SEHNR and FQNEAQ (reference sequence).

The sample holds many counts of this clonotype. DNA of the CDR3: TGTGCCAGCAGTATTACTAGATTCTATGAGCAGTTCTTC. It is translated as CASSITRFYEQFF. The chain links TRBV12-3 or TRBV12-4 to TRBJ2-1, with D perhaps TRBD2 (5 bases). This CDR3 comprises 13 residues. V lost 5 bases to trimming and J lost 8 bases, with 13 bases between them.

The chain recombines TRBV18 with TRBJ1-6; 7 bases match TRBD1. The length of the CDR3 is 17 residues. Germline V gives CDR1 KGHSH, CDR2 LQKENI. J was trimmed by 10 bases and V by 1 base; bases with no gene match: 13. DNA of the CDR3: TGTGCCAGCTCACCACTACACCGACAGGGAACGGGCTCACCCCTCCACTTT. Its protein is CASSPLHRQGTGSPLHF.

Here the CDR3 reads CASTGALSTDTQYF. The DNA of the CDR3 is TGTGCCAGTACCGGGGCCCTGTCCACAGATACGCAGTATTTT. The gene calls are TRBV19 and TRBJ2-3; TRBD1 or TRBD2 may be the D gene (5 bases each). The CDR3 is made up of 14 amino acids. Germline CDR1 and CDR2: LNHDA and SQIVND (reference sequence). V was cut by 7 bases and J by 2 bases, with 13 bases left in between.

With respect to this clonotype: A much larger clone lies a single base off, so this may be a read error. The chain combines TRBV9 with TRBJ1-5; 10 bases match TRBD1. The CDR3 length is 14 residues. CDR1 is SGDLS, CDR2 YYNGEE, per germline. V lost 3 bases and J lost 10; bases outside the gene matches: 7. CDR3 DNA sequence: TGTGCCAGCAGCGGACAGGGGGCTTTTCATCCCCAGCATTTT. It codes for CASSGQGAFHPQHF.